The 20 T cell receptor beta chains below come from one sample, sequenced in a study of CD8 T cells in Susac syndrome. After extraction with the RNeasy kit, about 0.45 to 1 ug of the RNA was reverse transcribed using random hexamers. MiXCR, run by TCRdb on the immunoSEQ multiplex PCR reads, gives a single entry per CDR3 protein. The table records approximately 220,000 distinct CDR3 sequences, approximately 95% of them present only once. Sequencing was carried out using CD4+ T cells from PBMCs. These receptors were collected from a human donor with multiple sclerosis.

The gene calls are TRBV29-1 and TRBJ1-1, with D uncertain. Trimming removed 6 bases at V and 4 bases at J, with 15 bases between. The germline CDR1 and CDR2 sequences are SQVTM and ANQGSEA. This CDR3 is built from 13 residues. CDR3 residues: CSVAHGRGTEAFF. The DNA of the CDR3 is TGCAGCGTCGCCCACGGCCGGGGCACTGAAGCTTTCTTT.

V is TRBV12-3 or TRBV12-4 and J is TRBJ2-3; D ambiguous. Trimming cost V 6 bases and J 6 bases, with 19 bases left between them. The CDR3 is made up of 15 amino acids. CDR3 nucleotides: TGTGCCAGCAGCCCAGTAAGCAGTGTGGAGGATACGCAGTATTTT. Protein: CASSPVSSVEDTQYF.

The chain couples TRBV20-1 to TRBJ2-7; 9 bases agree with TRBD2. V lost 7 bases to trimming and J lost 1 base; unmatched junction nucleotides: 8. This CDR3 is built from 14 residues. In germline, CDR1 is DFQATT, CDR2 SNEGSKA (reference sequence). The CDR3 protein is CSGRRGGGSYEQYF. The CDR3 bases are TGCAGTGGCAGGCGGGGGGGCGGGTCCTACGAGCAGTACTTC.

The rearrangement joins TRBV20-1 to TRBJ1-4, with 8 positions matching TRBD1. Unmatched junction bases numbered 7, after V lost 3 bases and J lost 7 bases. The CDR3 runs to 14 residues. CDR1 and CDR2 from the germline V gene are DFQATT and SNEGSKA (reference sequence). DNA of the CDR3: TGCAGTGCTAGTATTATGGACAGGGCTGAAAAACTGTTTTTT. Its translation: CSASIMDRAEKLFF.

CDR3 residues: CASSTRTGSYNEQFF. In DNA, the CDR3 is TGTGCCAGCAGCACCCGGACAGGCTCCTACAATGAGCAGTTCTTC. The chain combines TRBV3-1 with TRBJ2-1; the match to TRBD1 covers 7 bases. J lost 0 bases, V lost 5 bases, and 4 bases had no gene match. Germline assignment: CDR1 LGHDT and CDR2 YNNKEL (reference sequence). CDR3 length: 15 amino acids.

This chain joins TRBV6-1 and TRBJ1-5; perhaps TRBD1 as D (5 bases). The V gene's germline CDR1 is MNHNS and CDR2 SASEGT. The CDR3 is 13 amino acids. V lost 2 bases and J lost 6, with 8 bases in between. CDR3 bases: TGTGCCAGCAGTGAACTAGGGGTTCAGCCCCAGCATTTT. Translation gives CASSELGVQPQHF.

The genes are TRBV12-3 or TRBV12-4 and TRBJ1-5; weak D call: TRBD1 (6 bases). Trimming cost V 5 bases and J 5 bases, with 13 bases left between them. The CDR3 spans 14 residues. The CDR3 nucleotides read TGTGCCAGCAGTCTGGGGGCCCGGCATCAGCCCCAGCATTTT. It codes for CASSLGARHQPQHF.

The chain links TRBV20-1 to TRBJ2-1, with 8 bases fitting TRBD1. CDR3 length: 14 amino acids. CDR1 is DFQATT and CDR2 is SNEGSKA in the germline V gene (reference sequence). Germline trimming cut 6 bases from V and 2 bases from J; bases unmatched to any gene: 6. The DNA for the CDR3 is TGCAGTGCCAATGGACAGGGCCCCTACAATGAGCAGTTCTTC. Its protein is CSANGQGPYNEQFF.

The CDR3 DNA reads as TGTGCCTGGGAACAGGAAATTGAAGCTTTCTTT. Translation gives CAWEQEIEAFF. The rearrangement links TRBV30 to TRBJ1-1; TRBD1 might be the D (5 bases). Germline loops: CDR1 GTSNPN, CDR2 SVGIG (reference sequence). V lost 5 bases and J 7 bases, leaving 11 bases between the germline ends. The CDR3 loop spans 11 amino acids.

The chain carries TRBV4-2 and TRBJ2-1, with TRBD2 matching 8 bases. CDR3 length equals 16 residues. CDR1 is LGHNA, CDR2 YNFKEQ, per germline. Trimming removed 3 bases from V and 5 bases from J; junction bases left unmatched: 9. The CDR3 protein is CASSQVGIAGHNEQFF. Written as DNA, the CDR3 is TGTGCCAGCAGCCAGGTGGGAATAGCGGGACACAATGAGCAGTTCTTC.

The J gene is TRBJ1-4, the V gene TRBV30; D is perhaps TRBD1 (5 bases). The CDR3 has 12 amino acids. Trimming pared 8 bases from V and 5 bases from J, leaving 12 bases between. Per germline, CDR1 GTSNPN and CDR2 SVGIG (reference sequence). CDR3: CASAGRNEKLFF. DNA for the CDR3: TGTGCCAGCGCGGGACGAAATGAAAAACTGTTTTTT.

This clonotype has a single count. J is TRBJ2-7 and V is TRBV27, with 7 bases that match TRBD1. The CDR3 has 11 residues. Trimming at V came to 11 bases and at J to 3 bases, leaving 4 bases not matched to a gene. In germline, CDR1 is MNHEY, CDR2 SMNVEV (reference sequence). The CDR3 here is CAPQGDYEQYV. CDR3 bases: TGTGCCCCCCAGGGGGACTACGAGCAGTACGTC.

V is TRBV4-1 and J is TRBJ2-3, with 8 bases that match TRBD2. Germline V lookup: CDR1 MGHRA, CDR2 YSYEKL. The V segment lost 2 bases and the J segment 2 bases; nucleotides outside the gene matches: 6. The CDR3 is 16 amino acids. The CDR3 loop reads CASSQTTSGYTDTQYF. Here the CDR3 DNA reads TGCGCCAGCAGCCAAACCACTAGCGGTTACACAGATACGCAGTATTTT.

This clonotype was observed once. The rearrangement joins TRBV6-5 to TRBJ1-2; 7 bases agree with TRBD1. CDR3 length: 13 amino acids. The germline V gene has CDR1 MNHEY and CDR2 SVGAGI. Germline trimming cut 5 bases from V and 4 bases from J; bases unmatched to any gene: 4. CDR3 bases: TGTGCCAGCAGTGTGGGACAGCTCTATGGCTACACCTTC. This sequence encodes CASSVGQLYGYTF.

The chain combines TRBV2 with TRBJ2-4; no clear D gene. Germline values: CDR1 SNHLY, CDR2 FYNNEI. This CDR3 region has 15 residues. V was trimmed by 0 bases and J by 4 bases, leaving 10 bases between them. The CDR3 here is CASSEATQSKNIQYF. CDR3 bases: TGTGCCAGCAGTGAAGCGACACAGTCTAAAAACATTCAGTACTTC. Variable domain in full (rest from reference TRBV2 and TRBJ2-4): EPEVTQTPSHQVTQMGQEVILRCVPISNHLYFYWYRQILGQKVEFLVSFYNNEISEKSEIFDDQFSVERPDGSNFTLKIRSTKLEDSAMYFCASSEATQSKNIQYFGAGTRLSVL.

A single count supports this clonotype. CDR3 nucleotides: TGTGCCTGGACCTGGGGGGGGTCTGACAATCAGCCCCAGCATTTT. This encodes CAWTWGGSDNQPQHF. The rearrangement links TRBV30 to TRBJ1-5; D may be TRBD1 (5 bases). Trimming took off 4 bases at V and 3 bases at J, with 16 bases between the two ends. The CDR3 contains 15 residues. Germline CDR1 reads GTSNPN; CDR2 reads SVGIG (reference sequence). Filled out from reference TRBV30 and TRBJ1-5, the complete variable domain reads SQTIHQWPATLVQPVGSPLSLECTVEGTSNPNLYWYRQAAGRGLQLLFYSVGIGQISSEVPQNLSASRPQDRQFILSSKKLLLSDSGFYLCAWTWGGSDNQPQHFGDGTRLSIL.

This chain links TRBV12-3 or TRBV12-4 with TRBJ1-2, with D maybe TRBD1 (5 bases). Trimming cost V 6 bases and J 4 bases, with 21 bases left between them. The CDR3 spans 16 residues. CDR3: CASSEPGFRVPYGYTF. In DNA, the CDR3 is TGTGCCAGCAGCGAGCCAGGGTTCCGAGTTCCCTATGGCTACACCTTC.

The V gene is TRBV4-1, the J gene TRBJ2-1; no definite D call. Germline V CDR1 and CDR2: MGHRA, YSYEKL. V was cut by 0 bases and J by 2 bases, with 8 bases left in between. This CDR3 region has 15 residues. The CDR3 loop reads CASSQDWQAYNEQFF. CDR3 DNA: TGCGCCAGCAGCCAAGATTGGCAGGCCTACAATGAGCAGTTCTTC.

This clonotype appeared once. The chain is built from TRBV4-2 and TRBJ1-4; possible D gene TRBD1, 5 bases. The CDR3 is made up of 16 amino acids. Looked up from germline, CDR1 is LGHNA and CDR2 is YNFKEQ. V gave up 3 bases and J gave up 6 bases, with 17 bases separating them. The CDR3 nucleotides read TGTGCCAGCAGCCACCCCGGCTTGGGGGAGGATGAAAAACTGTTTTTT. Translation gives CASSHPGLGEDEKLFF.

The rearrangement uses TRBV24-1 and TRBJ2-1, with 7 bases lining up with TRBD1. Germline-derived CDR1 and CDR2 are KGHDR and SFDVKD. J lost 2 bases, V lost 5 bases, and 8 bases had no gene match. The CDR3 consists of 16 residues. The CDR3 protein is CATSGSVQGAYNEQFF. DNA for the CDR3: TGTGCCACCAGTGGATCGGTGCAGGGGGCCTACAATGAGCAGTTCTTC.